This T cell receptor (beta chain) came from a study of cytomegalovirus exposure and HLA in healthy donors. The PCR was carried out with 60 Vbeta primers and 13 Jbeta primers. TCRdb's table, derived via immunoSEQ multiplex PCR, lists solely in-frame clones and lacks some. The repertoire holds 200,000 to 300,000 clones, with 84% as singletons. Overall study findings and caveats: Roughly uniform depth of sequencing across donors was assumed in presence/absence analyses.

The V end was cut by 3 bases, the J end by 5 bases, with 13 bases between. The CDR3 length is 14 residues. CDR1 is SGDLS, CDR2 YYNGEE, per germline. A word on this clone: Its antigen is unknown.

The chain joins TRBV9 to TRBJ2-3; D is perhaps TRBD1 (5 bases). The sequence derives from a woman in her 40s in good health and CMV-seropositive. What was sequenced was PBMCs. The CDR3 is CASSAQIDRDTQYF. The CDR3 bases are TGTGCCAGCAGCGCTCAAATAGACAGAGATACGCAGTATTTT.